These 22 T cell receptor beta chains came from one sample sequenced in a study of tumor-infiltrating lymphocytes in primary liver carcinoma. Germline DNA was extracted too, while blood RNA derived from unsorted whole blood. The researchers produced TCR beta cDNA from 500 to 550 ng total RNA with a constant-region primer. Libraries for TCR beta were built through three nested multiplex PCR rounds, which together made up a slightly modified ARM-PCR procedure. The opening two PCR rounds, around 10 cycles each, paired TRBV1-TRBV30 forward primers with a C-beta reverse primer. A single record per CDR3 protein comes from TCRdb applying MiXCR to the multiplex PCR reads. The sample has about 320,000 distinct CDR3 sequences, roughly two thirds seen once; the top ten hold roughly 9%. Specimen: peripheral blood. The receptors were gathered from a man aged 40-49 years with primary liver carcinoma and hepatitis B virus infection.

This clonotype was detected a few times. The chain recombines TRBV5-1 with TRBJ2-3, with 8 bases matching TRBD2. CDR1 SGHRS and CDR2 YFSETQ come from the germline V gene. With 1 base clipped from V and 2 bases from J, the junction kept 3 bases outside the gene matches. The CDR3 spans 15 residues. The CDR3 bases are TGCGCCAGCAGCTTGTACGGGAGGGACACAGATACGCAGTATTTT. This encodes CASSLYGRDTDTQYF.

For this clonotype: In this CDR3 the conserved last residue, phenylalanine or tryptophan, is missing, so a read error is likely. V is TRBV12-3 or TRBV12-4 and J is TRBJ2-3; 9 bases fit TRBD2. Trimming at V came to 7 bases and at J to 0 bases, leaving 11 bases not matched to a gene. The CDR3 consists of 17 residues. The CDR3 reads CASIFLAGSTSTDTQYL. CDR3 DNA sequence: TGTGCCAGCATCTTTCTAGCGGGAAGCACTAGCACAGATACGCAGTATCTT.

This clonotype has a single count. Possible read error: a much larger clone is one base away. The chain has TRBV29-1 and TRBJ2-3; D is perhaps TRBD1 (5 bases). Trimming left V 8 bases short and J 5 bases short, with 17 bases between. The germline CDR1 and CDR2 sequences are SQVTM and ANQGSEA. The CDR3 totals 13 residues. Here the CDR3 DNA reads TGCAGCATTGCACGGCAGGGAAGAGATACGCAGTATTTT. Amino acids: CSIARQGRDTQYF.

This clonotype has at least ten counts. The V and J genes are TRBV6-2 or TRBV6-3 and TRBJ2-7, with 9 bases that match TRBD2. The CDR3 totals 17 residues. Losses at the gene ends were 0 bases for V and 0 bases for J; bases not matched to a gene: 6. Germline V lookup: CDR1 MNHEY, CDR2 SVGEGT. The CDR3 DNA sequence: TGTGCCAGCAGTTACTCGCTAGCGGGACTAAGCTCCTACGAGCAGTACTTC. Protein sequence: CASSYSLAGLSSYEQYF.

As concerns this clonotype: A read error is possible here, since a much larger clone lies one base away. The rearrangement links TRBV10-3 to TRBJ2-1; weak D call: TRBD1 (5 bases). The germline gives CDR1 ENHRY, CDR2 SYGVKD. The length of the CDR3 is 14 residues. CDR3 DNA: TGTACCATCAGTGGGTCAAACAGGCCCTCTGAGCAGTTCTTC. It codes for CTISGSNRPSEQFF.

About this clonotype itself: The junction departs from the called germline gene at one end, perhaps through a read error. The chain employs TRBV7-9 and TRBJ2-2; the D gene is possibly TRBD2 (5 bases). The germline CDR1 and CDR2 sequences are SEHNR and FQNEAQ (reference sequence). The CDR3 runs 16 residues. CDR3 sequence (DNA): TGTGTCAGCAGCTCCACCCGGGCTGGGAGCACCGGGGAGCTGTTTTTT. Its protein product is CVSSSTRAGSTGELFF.

Of note for this clonotype: A read error is possible here, since a much larger clone lies one base away. The rearrangement uses TRBV4-1 and TRBJ1-2; TRBD1 is a possible D gene (5 bases). CDR1 MGHRA and CDR2 YSYEKL come from the germline V gene. CDR3 length equals 16 residues. The chain's CDR3 is CASNQDPAGGVSGYTF. CDR3 nucleotides: TGCGCCAGCAACCAAGATCCTGCGGGGGGGGTTAGCGGCTACACCTTC.

This clonotype was seen more than once but under ten times. The genes are TRBV6-6 and TRBJ1-2; D ambiguous. V was cut by 8 bases and J by 8 bases, with 15 bases left in between. CDR1 is MNHNY, CDR2 SVGAGI, per germline (reference sequence). The CDR3 has 12 amino acids. The CDR3 DNA follows: TGTGCCAGCGGGTGGGATGGGGTAGGCTACACCTTC. Its protein product is CASGWDGVGYTF.

The rearrangement joins TRBV28 to TRBJ1-1, with D perhaps matching TRBD1 (6 bases). Germline CDR1 and CDR2: MDHEN and SYDVKM. The CDR3 totals 17 residues. Trimming shortened V by 7 bases and J by 5 bases, and 26 bases separated the two germline ends. CDR3 sequence: CASTPLGGHIDRTEAFF. CDR3 DNA: TGTGCCAGCACTCCTTTGGGGGGGCATATTGATAGGACTGAAGCTTTCTTT.

For this clonotype: Its ends do not fully match the called genes, so a read error is possible. Here the CDR3 DNA reads TGTACCAGCAGCTTGAGCTCCTATAATGAGCAGTTCTTC. Its protein product is CTSSLSSYNEQFF. The chain uses TRBV14 and TRBJ2-1; unclear D gene. Germline values: CDR1 SGHDN, CDR2 FVKESK. CDR3 length: 13 residues. Combining the CDR3 with reference TRBV14 and TRBJ2-1 gives the whole variable domain EAGVTQFPSHSVIEKGQTVTLRCDPISGHDNLYWYRRVMGKEIKFLLHFVKESKQDESGMPNNRFLAERTGGTYSTLKVQPAELEDSGVYFCTSSLSSYNEQFFGPGTRLTVL.

Note on this clonotype: With a much larger clone just one base away, this may be a read error. A read error is likely, as this CDR3 ends without the conserved phenylalanine or tryptophan. The chain recombines TRBV12-3 or TRBV12-4 with TRBJ1-3, with D unresolved. Trimming shortened V by 3 bases and J by 2 bases, and 11 bases separated the two germline ends. The length of the CDR3 is 15 residues. The CDR3 loop is CASSLTGRAGNTIYL. DNA of the CDR3: TGTGCCAGCAGTTTGACCGGACGGGCTGGAAACACCATATATCTT.

J is TRBJ1-6 and V is TRBV4-1, with a weak D call TRBD1 (5 bases). V lost 2 bases, J lost 9 bases, and 20 bases lay in between. This CDR3 has 17 residues. Germline V lookup: CDR1 MGHRA, CDR2 YSYEKL. CDR3 protein: CASSQPPGAGIGSPLHF. For the CDR3, the DNA is TGCGCCAGCAGCCAACCTCCCGGGGCAGGGATAGGTTCACCCCTCCACTTT.

Only a few counts were recorded for this clonotype. This chain links TRBV5-1 with TRBJ1-6; a possible D gene is TRBD1 (5 bases). V lost 0 bases and J lost 14, with 12 bases in between. The germline V gene has CDR1 SGHRS and CDR2 YFSETQ. This CDR3 comprises 13 residues. The CDR3 DNA follows: TGCGCCAGCAGCTTGGAAGGGGTAAACGCCCTCCACTTT. It yields the protein CASSLEGVNALHF.

Concerning this clonotype: Given a much more abundant clone one base away, this may be a read error. The rearrangement uses TRBV29-1 and TRBJ2-7; D not certain. Near its end, the DNA agrees better with TRBJ2-1, so the J call may be wrong. Germline loops: CDR1 SQVTM, CDR2 ANQGSEA. The CDR3 contains 10 residues. DNA for the CDR3: TGCAGCGTTCCCAGGAGCGAGCAGTTCTTC. This translates into CSVPRSEQFF.

About this clonotype itself: A much larger clone lies one base from this, so it may be a read error. The gene calls are TRBV10-3 and TRBJ2-6, with 9 bases matching TRBD1. This CDR3 is built from 17 residues. Germline CDR1 and CDR2: ENHRY and SYGVKD. The CDR3 nucleotides read TGTGCCATCAGTTACAGGGGGCTAACTACTGGGGCCAACGTCCTGATTTTC. This codes for CAISYRGLTTGANVLIF.

On this clonotype itself: Given a much more abundant clone one base away, this may be a read error. V is TRBV6-5 and J is TRBJ2-2; 7 nucleotides match TRBD2. CDR1 MNHEY and CDR2 SVGAGI come from the germline V gene. With 0 bases clipped from V and 1 base from J, the junction kept 8 bases outside the gene matches. This CDR3 spans 18 amino acids. CDR3: CASSYSSESGGNTGELFF. CDR3 DNA sequence: TGTGCCAGCAGTTACTCGAGCGAGTCGGGAGGGAACACCGGGGAGCTGTTTTTT.

This clonotype came up a few times. The rearrangement uses TRBV5-1 and TRBJ2-7, with D unresolved. Looked up from germline, CDR1 is SGHRS and CDR2 is YFSETQ. V lost 2 bases and J lost 2, with 8 bases in between. This CDR3 is 13 amino acids long. CDR3: CASSFVSPYEQYF. CDR3 DNA sequence: TGCGCCAGCAGCTTCGTGTCACCCTACGAGCAGTACTTC.

In the case of this clonotype: This likely comes from a read error, as the CDR3 has no conserved phenylalanine or tryptophan at its end. The rearrangement links TRBV6-5 to TRBJ2-4, with D possibly TRBD1 on 5 matching bases. The CDR3 is 13 residues long. The V end was cut by 5 bases, the J end by 7 bases, with 12 bases between. The germline V gene has CDR1 MNHEY and CDR2 SVGAGI. This CDR3 is CASSPRTTNIQYI. The CDR3 DNA reads TGTGCCAGCAGTCCCCGGACAACGAACATTCAGTACATC.

On this clonotype itself: This may come from a read error, since a much larger clone is one base off. The V and J genes are TRBV12-3 or TRBV12-4 and TRBJ2-7, with TRBD1 matching over 7 bases. This CDR3 has 14 residues. V was clipped by 6 bases and J by 2 bases; unmatched bases: 7. CDR3 sequence (DNA): TGTGCCAGCAGCCGACTCGGGACAGCCTACGAGCAGTACTTC. It yields the protein CASSRLGTAYEQYF.

About this clonotype: The final CDR3 position lacks the conserved phenylalanine or tryptophan, pointing to a likely read error. It is unclear where the CDR3 begins or ends on the DNA, so no DNA is shown, and the CDR3 is as TCRdb lists it. The J gene is TRBJ1-4, the V gene TRBV11-2; the table names TRBD1, a call not compared with the DNA. The CDR3 comprises 13 residues, both ends counted. Germline CDR1 is SGHAT and CDR2 is FQNNGV. CDR3 in amino acids: CASSETGGEKLSI.

Many counts were recorded for this clonotype. The chain has TRBV4-1 and TRBJ2-1, with D hard to call. CDR1 and CDR2 (germline): MGHRA, YSYEKL. The CDR3 spans 16 residues. The V and J ends lost 1 base and 2 bases respectively, with 12 bases between them. CDR3 region: CASSQGLDPPYNEQFF. Here the CDR3 DNA reads TGCGCCAGCAGCCAAGGATTGGACCCCCCCTACAATGAGCAGTTCTTC.

There are many counts of this clonotype. The rearrangement joins TRBV6-1 to TRBJ1-2; D might be TRBD1 (5 bases). CDR1 MNHNS and CDR2 SASEGT come from the germline V gene. Trimming cost V 6 bases and J 2 bases, with 13 bases left between them. The CDR3 is 14 amino acids. Here the CDR3 reads CASREWGENYGYTF. CDR3 in DNA: TGTGCCAGCAGAGAGTGGGGGGAGAACTATGGCTACACCTTC.